This TCR beta chain is from a study of control samples from healthy donors and cancer patients. CDR1 and CDR2 (germline): SGHVS, FNYEAQ. Trimming took off 0 bases at V and 5 bases at J, with 13 bases between the two ends. The CDR3 spans 16 residues. Here immunoSEQ multiplex PCR was the method, and the copy in TCRdb shows in-frame clones only, minus some. The table lists about 140,000 clones, about 90% of them singletons. This clonotype originated in a man aged 18 to 30 in good health. This rearrangement joins TRBV7-6 to TRBJ1-4; D unclear. The sequenced material came from blood. The CDR3 nucleotides are TGTGCCAGCAGCTTAGCGCCAAGGGCCGGGAATGAAAAACTGTTTTTT. This encodes CASSLAPRAGNEKLFF.